One and the same sample provided the 14 T cell receptor beta chains below, sequenced in a study of cytomegalovirus exposure and HLA in healthy donors. Profiling relied on immunoSEQ multiplex PCR, and the TCRdb table lists in-frame clones only, not all of them. The sample contains 150,000 to 250,000 clones, roughly 82% of which appear only once. The sequencing sample was made of PBMCs. These receptors all stem from a woman in her 30s in good health and CMV-seropositive.

The chain uses TRBV18 and TRBJ2-7, with a weak D call TRBD1 (6 bases). Germline lookup yields CDR1 KGHSH and CDR2 LQKENI. V dropped 5 bases and J dropped 5 bases, with 22 bases sitting between them. This CDR3 comprises 16 residues. The CDR3 reads CASSSLGGIYSDEQYF. The CDR3, as DNA: TGTGCCAGCTCATCCCTAGGGGGTATTTATTCTGACGAGCAGTACTTC.

This clone has a single count. This chain links TRBV6-5 with TRBJ1-2, with unresolved D. The CDR3 extends over 11 amino acids. V lost 6 bases and J 8 bases, leaving 10 bases between the germline ends. In germline, CDR1 is MNHEY, CDR2 SVGAGI. The CDR3 protein is CASREGVGYTF. CDR3 nucleotide sequence: TGTGCCAGCAGGGAGGGAGTAGGCTACACCTTC.

This rearrangement joins TRBV2 to TRBJ2-5, with D maybe TRBD2 (5 bases). Germline lookup yields CDR1 SNHLY and CDR2 FYNNEI. V shed 6 bases and J shed 5 bases, with 13 bases lying between them. This CDR3 has 13 amino acids. The CDR3 DNA reads TGTGCCAGCAGAGCGGCGGGCGGGGAGACCCAGTACTTC. Translated, it gives CASRAAGGETQYF.

The chain recombines TRBV6-4 with TRBJ2-1; 10 bases line up with TRBD2. From germline, CDR1 is MRHNA and CDR2 SNTAGT. The CDR3 is 17 amino acids. V was pared by 7 bases and J by 4 bases, with 13 bases of the junction left unmatched. The CDR3 DNA reads as TGTGCCAGCAAGGCTAGCGGGAGCGAAGGTGATTACAATGAGCAGTTCTTC. It specifies CASKASGSEGDYNEQFF.

The rearrangement uses TRBV6-1 and TRBJ1-4; no definite D call. The germline V gene encodes CDR1 MNHNS and CDR2 SASEGT. This CDR3 has 15 residues. V lost 7 bases, J lost 1 base, and 13 bases lay in between. The CDR3 sequence: CASIDPRGTNEKLFF. Here the CDR3 DNA reads TGTGCCAGCATTGACCCCCGGGGAACTAATGAAAAACTGTTTTTT.

This clone was picked up one time. The gene calls are TRBV7-3 and TRBJ2-3; 9 positions agree with TRBD1. This CDR3 has 14 residues. Unmatched junction bases numbered 4, after V lost 5 bases and J lost 4 bases. The germline gives CDR1 SGHTA, CDR2 FQGTGA. CDR3 nucleotide sequence: TGTGCCAGCAGCCCCGACAGGGGGGCAGATACGCAGTATTTT. It specifies CASSPDRGADTQYF. The full variable domain, in which reference TRBV7-3 and TRBJ2-3 provide the parts outside the CDR3, is GAGVSQTPSNKVTEKGKYVELRCDPISGHTALYWYRQSLGQGPEFLIYFQGTGAADDSGLPNDRFFAVRPEGSVSTLKIQRTERGDSAVYLCASSPDRGADTQYFGPGTRLTVL.

This rearrangement joins TRBV30 to TRBJ1-2; D might be TRBD1 (5 bases). Germline values: CDR1 GTSNPN, CDR2 SVGIG (reference sequence). There are 12 residues in the CDR3. The germline V and J ends were trimmed by 7 bases and 4 bases, with 13 bases remaining between them. In nucleotides, the CDR3 is TGTGCCTACTTGACAGACAGCTATGGCTACACCTTC. Protein sequence: CAYLTDSYGYTF.

This chain uses TRBV6-6 with TRBJ2-5; no clear D gene. The CDR3 totals 10 residues. Germline V gene data show CDR1 as MNHNY and CDR2 as SVGAGI (reference sequence). V was cut by 5 bases and J by 5 bases, with 3 bases left in between. The CDR3 DNA is TGTGCCAGCAGTCAGGAGACCCAGTACTTC. It codes for CASSQETQYF.

The V call is TRBV9, the J call TRBJ2-4; no clear D. The CDR3 runs to 15 residues. Germline V gives CDR1 SGDLS, CDR2 YYNGEE. Trimming stripped 0 bases from V and 6 bases from J, with 13 bases between. CDR3 sequence reads: CASSVATAGVNIQYF. For the CDR3, the DNA is TGTGCCAGCAGCGTAGCTACAGCAGGCGTAAACATTCAGTACTTC.

This chain joins TRBV28 and TRBJ2-5, with D possibly being TRBD1 (5 bases). The ends were cut back, 7 bases at V and 5 bases at J, with 5 bases in the middle. Germline V CDR1 and CDR2: MDHEN, SYDVKM. CDR3 length equals 10 residues. The CDR3 loop reads CASKGETQYF. As DNA, the CDR3 is TGTGCCAGCAAGGGGGAGACCCAGTACTTC.

This clone was recorded only once. The genes are TRBV14 and TRBJ2-7, with D perhaps matching TRBD2 (5 bases). This CDR3 comprises 14 residues. The ends were cut back, 0 bases at V and 5 bases at J, with 11 bases in the middle. The germline V gene has CDR1 SGHDN and CDR2 FVKESK. This CDR3 is CASSQDLAVNEQYF. In DNA form, the CDR3 reads TGTGCCAGCAGCCAAGATCTAGCAGTCAACGAGCAGTACTTC. The complete variable domain, with remaining parts taken from reference TRBV14 and TRBJ2-7, reads EAGVTQFPSHSVIEKGQTVTLRCDPISGHDNLYWYRRVMGKEIKFLLHFVKESKQDESGMPNNRFLAERTGGTYSTLKVQPAELEDSGVYFCASSQDLAVNEQYFGPGTRLTVT.

The V gene is TRBV7-6, the J gene TRBJ2-7; D is perhaps TRBD2 (6 bases). This CDR3 has 16 residues. The ends were cut back, 5 bases at V and 3 bases at J, with 20 bases in the middle. The V gene's germline CDR1 is SGHVS and CDR2 FNYEAQ. The CDR3 region has the DNA TGTGCCAGCAGCCCTGCCATCTGGGATAGCGGCTACGAGCAGTACTTC. Translated: CASSPAIWDSGYEQYF.

This clone was seen once. The rearrangement joins TRBV4-2 to TRBJ2-3, with 11 bases that match TRBD1. The CDR3 runs to 16 residues. Germline V gene lookup returns CDR1 LGHNA and CDR2 YNFKEQ. The junction had 4 bases not matched to a gene; V was cut back by 4 bases and J by 1 base. CDR3 sequence (DNA): TGTGCCAGCAGCCCCCTGGGACAGGGGGGCACAGATACGCAGTATTTT. Translating it yields CASSPLGQGGTDTQYF.

The genes are TRBV5-1 and TRBJ1-2; 7 nucleotides line up with TRBD1. The V gene end was trimmed by 4 bases and the J gene end by 5 bases; junction bases not matched to a gene: 8. Germline V CDR1 and CDR2: SGHRS, YFSETQ. The CDR3 contains 14 residues. The CDR3 loop reads CASSPDRESYGYTF. The CDR3 DNA sequence: TGCGCCAGCAGCCCCGACAGGGAAAGTTATGGCTACACCTTC.